Listed here is a single TCR beta chain. The data are from a study of blood T cell repertoires in COVID-19. V lost 5 bases, J lost 6 bases, and 8 bases stayed unmatched. The CDR3 spans 15 residues. Germline V lookup: CDR1 SEHNR, CDR2 FQNEAQ (reference sequence). The data were produced by immunoSEQ multiplex PCR, yet TCRdb's version contains in-frame clones alone and is incomplete. The sample has over 250,000 clones, 75% to 90% seen once. The sample consisted of peripheral blood. The TCR originated in a woman in her 70s with COVID-19, enrolled during active disease. The J gene is TRBJ2-3, the V gene TRBV7-9, with 10 bases matching TRBD2. CDR3 coding DNA: TGTGCCAGCAGCCCCGAGCGGGGGGGCCGTGATACGCAGTATTTT. As protein: CASSPERGGRDTQYF.